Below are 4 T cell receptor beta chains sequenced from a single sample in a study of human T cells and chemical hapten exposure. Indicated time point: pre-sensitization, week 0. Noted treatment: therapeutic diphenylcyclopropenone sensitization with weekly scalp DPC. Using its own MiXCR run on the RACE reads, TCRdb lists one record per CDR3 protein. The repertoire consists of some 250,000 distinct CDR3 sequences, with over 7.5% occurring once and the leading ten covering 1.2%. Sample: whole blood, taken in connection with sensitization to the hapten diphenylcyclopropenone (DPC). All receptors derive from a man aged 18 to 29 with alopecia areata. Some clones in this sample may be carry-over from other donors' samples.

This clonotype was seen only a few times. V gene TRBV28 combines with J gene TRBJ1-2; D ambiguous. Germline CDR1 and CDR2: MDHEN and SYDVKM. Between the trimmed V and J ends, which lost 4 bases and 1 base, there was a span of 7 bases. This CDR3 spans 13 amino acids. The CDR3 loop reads CASSSTLNYGYTF. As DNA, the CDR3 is TGTGCCAGCAGTTCGACACTTAACTATGGCTACACCTTC.

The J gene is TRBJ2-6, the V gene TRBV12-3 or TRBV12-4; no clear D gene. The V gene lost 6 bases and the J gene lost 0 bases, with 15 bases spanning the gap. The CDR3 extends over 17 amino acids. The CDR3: CASSRIGVLSGANVLTF. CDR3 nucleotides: TGTGCCAGCAGCCGGATTGGTGTGCTCTCTGGGGCCAACGTCCTGACTTTC.

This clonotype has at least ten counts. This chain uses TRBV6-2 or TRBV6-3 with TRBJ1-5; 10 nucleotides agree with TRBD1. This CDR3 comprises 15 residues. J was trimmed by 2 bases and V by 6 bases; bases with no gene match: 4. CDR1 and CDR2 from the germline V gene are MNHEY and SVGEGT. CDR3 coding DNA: TGTGCCAGCAGCCCCGGGACAGGGGGCAATCAGCCCCAGCATTTT. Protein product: CASSPGTGGNQPQHF.

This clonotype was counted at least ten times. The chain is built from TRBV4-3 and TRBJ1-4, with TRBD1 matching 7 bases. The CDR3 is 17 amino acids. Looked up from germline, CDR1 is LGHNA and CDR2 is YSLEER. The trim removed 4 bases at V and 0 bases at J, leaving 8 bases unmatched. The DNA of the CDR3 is TGCGCCAGCAGCCGCAACAGGGGTTCCTCAACTAATGAAAAACTGTTTTTT. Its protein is CASSRNRGSSTNEKLFF.